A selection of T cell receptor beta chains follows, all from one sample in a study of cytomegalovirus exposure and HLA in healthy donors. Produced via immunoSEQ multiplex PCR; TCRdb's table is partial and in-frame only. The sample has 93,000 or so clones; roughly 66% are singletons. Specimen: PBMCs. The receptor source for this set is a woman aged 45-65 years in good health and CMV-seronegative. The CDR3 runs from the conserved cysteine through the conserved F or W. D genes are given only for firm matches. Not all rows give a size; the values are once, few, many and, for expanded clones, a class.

DNA: TGTGCCAGCAGCCCTGGGAGGAAGGAAAAACTGTTTTTT
CDR3: CASSPGRKEKLFF
V: TRBV11-2
size: -
J: TRBJ1-4
D: -

DNA: TGCAGCGTTGCCGGGACAGGGCCCACAGATACGCAGTATTTT
CDR3: CSVAGTGPTDTQYF
V: TRBV29-1
size: -
J: TRBJ2-3
D: TRBD1

DNA: TGTGCCAGCAGCTTACCTCTAGCGGGAAGGGGGACCCAGTACTTC
CDR3: CASSLPLAGRGTQYF
V: TRBV11-2
size: few
J: TRBJ2-5
D: TRBD2

DNA: TGTGCCAGCAGCCAAGACTGGGGCGTTGAGAACACCGGGGAGCTGTTTTTT
CDR3: CASSQDWGVENTGELFF
V: TRBV4-2
size: -
J: TRBJ2-2
D: -

DNA: TGTGCCAGCAGCCAAGCTAATCCCGGACTGAGCTCTGGAAACACCATATATTTT
CDR3: CASSQANPGLSSGNTIYF
V: TRBV14
size: -
J: TRBJ1-3
D: -

DNA: TGTGCCAGCAGGCCGGTTGTTGAGAGAGCCTACGAGCAGTACTTC
CDR3: CASRPVVERAYEQYF
V: TRBV6-5
size: -
J: TRBJ2-7
D: -

DNA: TGTGCCAGCAGTGCCCATCAGCTCAGCGCCTACGAGCAGTACTTC
CDR3: CASSAHQLSAYEQYF
V: TRBV28
size: -
J: TRBJ2-7
D: -

DNA: TGCGCCAGCAGCCCCGTTACTAGCGGGGATAGCGAGCAGTTCTTC
CDR3: CASSPVTSGDSEQFF
V: TRBV5-1
size: -
J: TRBJ2-1
D: TRBD2

DNA: TGCAGCGTTCACAGGGAACATGGCTACACCTTC
CDR3: CSVHREHGYTF
V: TRBV29-1
size: -
J: TRBJ1-2
D: -

DNA: TGTGCCTGGAGTGACCTGATGTCTACCAATCAGCCCCAGCATTTT
CDR3: CAWSDLMSTNQPQHF
V: TRBV30
size: few
J: TRBJ1-5
D: -

DNA: TGTGCCAGCTCGGATCCGGGACAGGGGGACGAAGAGACCCAGTACTTC
CDR3: CASSDPGQGDEETQYF
V: TRBV6-4
size: -
J: TRBJ2-5
D: TRBD1

DNA: TGTGCCAGCAGCTTGGGAACAGGTCTTCGAGAGACCCAGTACTTC
CDR3: CASSLGTGLRETQYF
V: TRBV7-8
size: -
J: TRBJ2-5
D: -

DNA: TGTGCCAGCAGCCCCGACAGATCGAACACCGGGGAGCTGTTTTTT
CDR3: CASSPDRSNTGELFF
V: TRBV2
size: few
J: TRBJ2-2
D: -

DNA: TGTGCCAGCAGCCAAGACAAGGGACTAGCGGGGCGCACAGATACGCAGTATTTT
CDR3: CASSQDKGLAGRTDTQYF
V: TRBV14
size: -
J: TRBJ2-3
D: TRBD2

DNA: TGTGCCTGGAGTGTACTGTCCCTTGAGGAGACCCAGTACTTC
CDR3: CAWSVLSLEETQYF
V: TRBV30
size: -
J: TRBJ2-5
D: -

DNA: TGTGCCAGCAGACAGGGATACAATGAGCAGTTCTTC
CDR3: CASRQGYNEQFF
V: TRBV28
size: -
J: TRBJ2-1
D: -

DNA: TGCGCCAGCAGCCAGAGTAGCGGGGGTCAAGAGACCCAGTACTTC
CDR3: CASSQSSGGQETQYF
V: TRBV5-1
size: -
J: TRBJ2-5
D: TRBD2